This T cell receptor (beta chain) appears in the sequencing data of a study of blood T cell repertoires in COVID-19. Study summary: Collection of acute and convalescent COVID-19 samples took place in the United States, Italy and Spain. T cells, B-cell-depleted T cells, or PBMCs supplied cDNA or gDNA.

The CDR3 spans 18 residues. The junction had 20 bases not matched to a gene; V was cut back by 4 bases and J by 6 bases. Germline CDR1 and CDR2: SGHRS and YFSETQ. Original processing notes: Reference gene primers were amplified, and this amplification served to estimate nucleated cell counts. Sequenced by immunoSEQ multiplex PCR; TCRdb stores in-frame clones only, minus some. D and trimming were read from the DNA, whereas the V and J calls and clone size are those reported in that table. This table has some 700,000 clones, about 90% appearing once. Material: peripheral blood. V gene TRBV5-1 combines with J gene TRBJ1-2; 8 bases align to TRBD1. This clonotype originated in a woman aged 18 to 35 with acute or convalescent COVID-19. The CDR3 reads CASSPQGGIVLPTHGYTF. CDR3 in DNA: TGCGCCAGCAGCCCACAGGGGGGGATCGTCCTCCCCACACATGGCTACACCTTC.